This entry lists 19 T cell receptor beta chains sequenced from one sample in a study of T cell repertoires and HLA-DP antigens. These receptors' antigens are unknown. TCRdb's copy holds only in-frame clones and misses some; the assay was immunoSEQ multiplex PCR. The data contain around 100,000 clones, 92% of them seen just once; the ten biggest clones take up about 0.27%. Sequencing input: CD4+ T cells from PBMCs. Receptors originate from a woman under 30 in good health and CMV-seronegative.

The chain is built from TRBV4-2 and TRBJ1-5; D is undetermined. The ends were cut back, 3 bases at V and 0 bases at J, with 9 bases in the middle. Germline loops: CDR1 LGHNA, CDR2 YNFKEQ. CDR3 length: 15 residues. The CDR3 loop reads CASSHERNSNQPQHF. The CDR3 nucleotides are TGTGCCAGCAGCCATGAACGGAATAGCAATCAGCCCCAGCATTTT.

The DNA for the CDR3 is TGTGCCAGCAGCGTAGCTGCAGCCGAAACAACTGGAAACACCATATATTTT. Its protein product is CASSVAAAETTGNTIYF. This chain joins TRBV9 and TRBJ1-3; no firm D call. Germline CDR1 SGDLS, CDR2 YYNGEE. The CDR3 sequence is 17 residues long. Trimming stripped 0 bases from V and 2 bases from J, with 15 bases between.

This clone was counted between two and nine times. CDR3 sequence (DNA): TGTGCCAGCAGTTTACGTTCAGATACGCAGTATTTT. This sequence encodes CASSLRSDTQYF. The genes are TRBV6-6 and TRBJ2-3; D unresolved. CDR1 is MNHNY, CDR2 SVGAGI, per germline (reference sequence). Trimming pared 4 bases from V and 4 bases from J, leaving 6 bases between. The CDR3 covers 12 residues.

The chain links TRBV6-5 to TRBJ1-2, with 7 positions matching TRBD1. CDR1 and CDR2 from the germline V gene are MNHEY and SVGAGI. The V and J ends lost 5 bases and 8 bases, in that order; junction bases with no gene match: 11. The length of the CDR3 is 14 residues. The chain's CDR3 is CASSRDRDGRGYTF. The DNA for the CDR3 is TGTGCCAGCAGTCGCGACAGGGACGGGAGGGGCTACACCTTC.

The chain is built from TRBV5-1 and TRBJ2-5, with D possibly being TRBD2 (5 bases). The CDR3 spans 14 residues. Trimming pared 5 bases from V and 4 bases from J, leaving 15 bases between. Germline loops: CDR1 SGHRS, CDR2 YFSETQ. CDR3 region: CASSPDSRAETQYF. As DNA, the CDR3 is TGCGCCAGCAGTCCGGACTCTCGTGCAGAGACCCAGTACTTC.

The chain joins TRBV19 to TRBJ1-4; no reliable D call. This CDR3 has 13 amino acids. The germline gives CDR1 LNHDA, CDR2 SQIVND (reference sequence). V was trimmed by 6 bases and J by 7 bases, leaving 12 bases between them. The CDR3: CASRPSMGEKLFF. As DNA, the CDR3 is TGTGCCAGTAGACCTTCCATGGGTGAAAAACTGTTTTTT.

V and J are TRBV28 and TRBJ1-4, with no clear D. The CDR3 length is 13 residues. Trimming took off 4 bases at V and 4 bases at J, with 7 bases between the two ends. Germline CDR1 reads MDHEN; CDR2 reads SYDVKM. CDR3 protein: CASSSEVNEKLFF. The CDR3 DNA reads TGTGCCAGCAGTTCCGAAGTTAATGAAAAACTGTTTTTT.

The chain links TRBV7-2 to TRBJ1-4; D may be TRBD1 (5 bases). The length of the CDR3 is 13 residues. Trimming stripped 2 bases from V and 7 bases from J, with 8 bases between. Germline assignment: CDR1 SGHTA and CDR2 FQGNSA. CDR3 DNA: TGTGCCAGCAGCTTAAGTGGGGCTGAAAAACTGTTTTTT. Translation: CASSLSGAEKLFF.

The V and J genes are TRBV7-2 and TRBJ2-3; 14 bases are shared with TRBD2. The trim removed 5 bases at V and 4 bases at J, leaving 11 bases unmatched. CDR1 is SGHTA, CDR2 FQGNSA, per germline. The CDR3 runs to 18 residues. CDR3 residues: CASSLRGTSGGRADTQYF. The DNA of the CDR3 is TGTGCCAGCAGCCTTAGAGGGACTAGCGGGGGCAGGGCAGATACGCAGTATTTT.

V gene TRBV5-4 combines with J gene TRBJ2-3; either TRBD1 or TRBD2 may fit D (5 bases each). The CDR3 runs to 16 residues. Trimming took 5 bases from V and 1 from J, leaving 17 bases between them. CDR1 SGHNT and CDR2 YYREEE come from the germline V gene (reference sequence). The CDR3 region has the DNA TGTGCCAGCAGGACGCCGGGACCCAGGGGCACAGATACGCAGTATTTT. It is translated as CASRTPGPRGTDTQYF.

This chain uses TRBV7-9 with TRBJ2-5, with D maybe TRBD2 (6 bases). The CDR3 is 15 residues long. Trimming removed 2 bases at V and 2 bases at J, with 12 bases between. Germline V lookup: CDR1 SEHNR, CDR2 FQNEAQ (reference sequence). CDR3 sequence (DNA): TGTGCCAGCAGCTTAAGTTTGGCGGGACAAGAGACCCAGTACTTC. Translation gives CASSLSLAGQETQYF.

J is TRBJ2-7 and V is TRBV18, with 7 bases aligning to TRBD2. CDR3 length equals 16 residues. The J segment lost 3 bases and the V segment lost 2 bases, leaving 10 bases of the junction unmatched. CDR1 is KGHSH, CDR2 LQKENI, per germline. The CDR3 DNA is TGTGCCAGCTCACCATATGGGCTAGCGGTACTCTACGAGCAGTACTTC. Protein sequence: CASSPYGLAVLYEQYF.

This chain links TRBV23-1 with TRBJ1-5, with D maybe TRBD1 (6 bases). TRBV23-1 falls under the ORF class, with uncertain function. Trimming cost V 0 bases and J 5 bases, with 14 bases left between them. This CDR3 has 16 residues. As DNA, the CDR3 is TGCGCCAGCAGTCAATCTGTGGCAGGGGACCATCAGCCCCAGCATTTT. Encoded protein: CASSQSVAGDHQPQHF.

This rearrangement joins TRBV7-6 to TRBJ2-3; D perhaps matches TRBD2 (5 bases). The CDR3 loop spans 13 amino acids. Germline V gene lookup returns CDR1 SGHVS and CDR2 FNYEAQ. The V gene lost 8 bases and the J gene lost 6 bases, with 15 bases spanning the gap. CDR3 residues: CASLPRRGDTQYF. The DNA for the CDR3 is TGTGCCAGCTTACCTCGGAGAGGGGATACGCAGTATTTT.

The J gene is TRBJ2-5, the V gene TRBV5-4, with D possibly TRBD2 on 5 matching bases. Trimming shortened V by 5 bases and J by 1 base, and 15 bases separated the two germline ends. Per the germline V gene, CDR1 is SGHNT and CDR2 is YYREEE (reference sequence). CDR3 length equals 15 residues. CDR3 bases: TGTGCCAGCAGAACCGAGGGAGCGGTCCAAGAGACCCAGTACTTC. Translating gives CASRTEGAVQETQYF.

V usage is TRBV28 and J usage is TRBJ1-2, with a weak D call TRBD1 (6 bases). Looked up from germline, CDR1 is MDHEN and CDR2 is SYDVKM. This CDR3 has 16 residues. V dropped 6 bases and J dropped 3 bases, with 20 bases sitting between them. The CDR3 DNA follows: TGTGCCAGCAGCCTAACGGCCATACAGGGTCACTATGGCTACACCTTC. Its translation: CASSLTAIQGHYGYTF.

In DNA, the CDR3 is TGCAGCGTTGGCGGCAGGATAGAGGAGCAGTACTTC. It codes for CSVGGRIEEQYF. J is TRBJ2-7 and V is TRBV29-1; D not resolved. The germline V and J ends were trimmed by 4 bases and 7 bases, with 14 bases remaining between them. CDR1 is SQVTM, CDR2 ANQGSEA, per germline. CDR3 length equals 12 residues.

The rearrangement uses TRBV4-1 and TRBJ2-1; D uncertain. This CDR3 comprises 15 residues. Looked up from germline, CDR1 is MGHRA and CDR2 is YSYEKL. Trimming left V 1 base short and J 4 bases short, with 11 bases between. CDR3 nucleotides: TGCGCCAGCAGCCAAGCCCTCACAGTGTACAATGAGCAGTTCTTC. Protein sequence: CASSQALTVYNEQFF.

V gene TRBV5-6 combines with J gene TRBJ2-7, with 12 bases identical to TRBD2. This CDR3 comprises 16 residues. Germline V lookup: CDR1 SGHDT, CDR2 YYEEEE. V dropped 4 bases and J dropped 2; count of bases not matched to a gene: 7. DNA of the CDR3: TGTGCCAGCAGCCAATTGACTAGCGGGAGCACCTACGAGCAGTACTTC. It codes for CASSQLTSGSTYEQYF.